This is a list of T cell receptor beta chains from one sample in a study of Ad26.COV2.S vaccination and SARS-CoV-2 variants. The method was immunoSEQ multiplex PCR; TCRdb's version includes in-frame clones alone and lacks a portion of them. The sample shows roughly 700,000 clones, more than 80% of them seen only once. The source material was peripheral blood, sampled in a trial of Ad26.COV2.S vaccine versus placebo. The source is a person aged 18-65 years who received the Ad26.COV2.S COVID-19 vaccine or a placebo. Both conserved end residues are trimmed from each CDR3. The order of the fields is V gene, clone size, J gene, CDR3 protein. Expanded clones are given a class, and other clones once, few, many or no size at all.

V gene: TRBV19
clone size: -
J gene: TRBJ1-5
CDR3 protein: ASSRDRGYNQPQH

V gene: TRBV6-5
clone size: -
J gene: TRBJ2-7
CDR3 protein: ASKVGFLAPYEQY

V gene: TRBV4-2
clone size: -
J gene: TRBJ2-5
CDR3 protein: ASSQGTSGLQETQY

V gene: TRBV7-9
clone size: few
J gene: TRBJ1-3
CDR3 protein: ASSLGTGGSGNTIY

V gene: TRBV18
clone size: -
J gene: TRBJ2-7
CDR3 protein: ASSPPSRGGYEQY

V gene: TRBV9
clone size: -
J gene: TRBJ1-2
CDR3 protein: ASSVGMTGYGYT

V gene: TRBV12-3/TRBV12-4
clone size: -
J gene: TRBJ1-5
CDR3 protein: ASSLSGDQPQH

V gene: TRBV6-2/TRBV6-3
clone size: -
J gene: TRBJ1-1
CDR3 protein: ASSYLKTEAF

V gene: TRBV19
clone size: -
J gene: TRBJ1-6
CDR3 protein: ASSFRDTLFPLH

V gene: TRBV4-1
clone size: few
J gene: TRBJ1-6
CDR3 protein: ASRPLDNSYNSPLH

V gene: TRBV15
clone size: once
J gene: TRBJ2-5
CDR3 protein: ATSRRQSQETQY

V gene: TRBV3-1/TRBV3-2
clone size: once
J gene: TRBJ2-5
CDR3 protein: ASSPGLAVQETQY

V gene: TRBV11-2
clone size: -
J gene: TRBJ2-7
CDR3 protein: ASSLEARNYEQY

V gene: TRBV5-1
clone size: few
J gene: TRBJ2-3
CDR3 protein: ASRETGLSDTQY

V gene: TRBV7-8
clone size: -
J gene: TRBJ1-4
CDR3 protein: ASSPTTEKLF

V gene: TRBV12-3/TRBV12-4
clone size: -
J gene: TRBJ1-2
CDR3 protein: ASSLDRNYGYT

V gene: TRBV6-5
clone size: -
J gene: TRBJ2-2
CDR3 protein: ASSLQGAGPGELF

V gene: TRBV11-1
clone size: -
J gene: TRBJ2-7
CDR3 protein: ASSRAGAGNYEQY